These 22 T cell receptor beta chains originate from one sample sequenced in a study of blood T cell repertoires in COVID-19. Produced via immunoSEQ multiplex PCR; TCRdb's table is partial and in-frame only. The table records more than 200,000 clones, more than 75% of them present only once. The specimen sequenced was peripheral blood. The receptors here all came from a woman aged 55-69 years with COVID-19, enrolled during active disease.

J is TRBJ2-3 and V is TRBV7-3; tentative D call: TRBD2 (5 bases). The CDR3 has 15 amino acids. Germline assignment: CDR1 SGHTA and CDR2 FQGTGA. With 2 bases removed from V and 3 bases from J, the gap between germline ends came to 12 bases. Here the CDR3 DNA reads TGTGCCAGCAGCTTAGGTCACGGCGGGACAGATACGCAGTATTTT. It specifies CASSLGHGGTDTQYF.

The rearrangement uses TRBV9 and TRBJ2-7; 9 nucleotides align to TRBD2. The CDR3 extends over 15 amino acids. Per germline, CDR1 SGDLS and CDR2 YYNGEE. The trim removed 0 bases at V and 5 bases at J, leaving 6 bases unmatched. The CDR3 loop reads CASSVDVAGEHEQYF. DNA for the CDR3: TGTGCCAGCAGCGTAGACGTAGCGGGAGAACACGAGCAGTACTTC.

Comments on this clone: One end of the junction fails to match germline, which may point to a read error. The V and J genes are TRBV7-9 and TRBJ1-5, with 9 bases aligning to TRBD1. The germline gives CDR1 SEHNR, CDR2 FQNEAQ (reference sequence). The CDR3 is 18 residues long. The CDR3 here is CASTLDPGQGGSNQPQHF. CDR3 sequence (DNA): TGTGCCAGCACCTTAGACCCGGGACAGGGAGGAAGCAATCAGCCCCAGCATTTT. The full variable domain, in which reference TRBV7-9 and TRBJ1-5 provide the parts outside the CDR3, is DTGVSQNPRHKITKRGQNVTFRCDPISEHNRLYWYRQTLGQGPEFLTYFQNEAQLEKSRLLSDRFSAERPKGSFSTLEIQRTEQGDSAMYLCASTLDPGQGGSNQPQHFGDGTRLSIL.

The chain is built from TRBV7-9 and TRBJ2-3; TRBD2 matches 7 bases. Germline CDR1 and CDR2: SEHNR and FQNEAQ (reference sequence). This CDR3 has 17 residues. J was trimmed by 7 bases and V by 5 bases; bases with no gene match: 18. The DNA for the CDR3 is TGTGCCAGCAGCGCAATCTCGACTAGCAGCCCATCGTATACGCAGTATTTT. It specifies CASSAISTSSPSYTQYF.

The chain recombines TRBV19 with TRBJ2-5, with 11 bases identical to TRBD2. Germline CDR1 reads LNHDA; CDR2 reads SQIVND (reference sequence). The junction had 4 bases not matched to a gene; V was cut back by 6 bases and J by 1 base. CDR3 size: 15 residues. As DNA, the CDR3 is TGTGCCAGTAGAAGACTAGCGGGAAGCCAAGAGACCCAGTACTTC. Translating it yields CASRRLAGSQETQYF.

In nucleotides, the CDR3 is TGCGCCAGCAGCAGAGTTGTGCGGGAGTGGGATGAGCAGTTCTTC. The encoded protein is CASSRVVREWDEQFF. J is TRBJ2-1 and V is TRBV5-1, with 7 bases aligning to TRBD2. J gave up 8 bases and V 4 bases, and 12 bases lay outside the gene matches. The CDR3 runs to 15 residues. CDR1 is SGHRS, CDR2 YFSETQ, per germline.

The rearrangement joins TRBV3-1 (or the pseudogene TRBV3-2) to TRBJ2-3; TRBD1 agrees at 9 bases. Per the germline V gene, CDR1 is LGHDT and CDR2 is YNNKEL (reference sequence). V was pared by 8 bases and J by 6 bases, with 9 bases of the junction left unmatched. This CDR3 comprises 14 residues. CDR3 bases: TGTGCCAGCTCCGTGGACAGGGGATACGATACGCAGTATTTT. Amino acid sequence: CASSVDRGYDTQYF.

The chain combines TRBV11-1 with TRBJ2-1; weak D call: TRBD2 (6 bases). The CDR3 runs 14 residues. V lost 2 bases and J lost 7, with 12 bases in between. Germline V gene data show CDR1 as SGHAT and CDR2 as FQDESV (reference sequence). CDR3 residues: CASSLTLRGNEQFF. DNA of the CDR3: TGTGCCAGCAGCTTAACGCTACGGGGGAATGAGCAGTTCTTC.

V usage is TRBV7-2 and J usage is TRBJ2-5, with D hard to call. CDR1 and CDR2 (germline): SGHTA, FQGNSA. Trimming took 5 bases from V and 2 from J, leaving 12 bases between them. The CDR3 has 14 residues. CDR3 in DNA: TGTGCCAGCAGCCCAAACAGTAATCAAGAGACCCAGTACTTC. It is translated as CASSPNSNQETQYF. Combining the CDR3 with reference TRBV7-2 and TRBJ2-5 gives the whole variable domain GAGVSQSPSNKVTEKGKDVELRCDPISGHTALYWYRQSLGQGLEFLIYFQGNSAPDKSGLPSDRFSAERTGGSVSTLTIQRTQQEDSAVYLCASSPNSNQETQYFGPGTRLLVL.

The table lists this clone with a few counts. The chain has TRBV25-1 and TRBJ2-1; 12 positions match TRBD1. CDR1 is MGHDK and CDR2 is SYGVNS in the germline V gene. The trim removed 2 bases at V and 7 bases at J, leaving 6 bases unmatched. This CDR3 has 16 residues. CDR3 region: CASSETGTGGRNEQFF. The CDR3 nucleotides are TGTGCCAGCAGTGAAACCGGGACAGGGGGCAGAAATGAGCAGTTCTTC.

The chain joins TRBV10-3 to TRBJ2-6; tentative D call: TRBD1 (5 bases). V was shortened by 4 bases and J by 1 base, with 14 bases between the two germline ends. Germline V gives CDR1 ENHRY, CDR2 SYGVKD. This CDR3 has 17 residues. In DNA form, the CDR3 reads TGTGCCATCAGTGGGGGCAGGGTAAGGTCTGGGGCCAACGTCCTGACTTTC. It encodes CAISGGRVRSGANVLTF.

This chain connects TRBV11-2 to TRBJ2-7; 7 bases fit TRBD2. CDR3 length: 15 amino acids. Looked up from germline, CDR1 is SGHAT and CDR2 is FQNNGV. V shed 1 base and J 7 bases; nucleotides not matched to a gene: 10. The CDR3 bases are TGTGCCAGCAGCTTAGCACCGGGAGGCTTTAGGGAGCAGTACTTC. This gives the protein CASSLAPGGFREQYF.

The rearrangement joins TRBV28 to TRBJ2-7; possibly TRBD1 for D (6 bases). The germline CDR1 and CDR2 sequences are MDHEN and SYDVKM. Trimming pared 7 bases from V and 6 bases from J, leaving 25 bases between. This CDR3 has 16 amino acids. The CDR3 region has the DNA TGTGCCAGCACCAAAGGCCCAGGGGTTCTGGGCGGCGAGCAGTACTTC. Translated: CASTKGPGVLGGEQYF. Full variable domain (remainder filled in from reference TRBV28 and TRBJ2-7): DVKVTQSSRYLVKRTGEKVFLECVQDMDHENMFWYRQDPGLGLRLIYFSYDVKMKEKGDIPEGYSVSREKKERFSLILESASTNQTSMYLCASTKGPGVLGGEQYFGPGTRLTVT.

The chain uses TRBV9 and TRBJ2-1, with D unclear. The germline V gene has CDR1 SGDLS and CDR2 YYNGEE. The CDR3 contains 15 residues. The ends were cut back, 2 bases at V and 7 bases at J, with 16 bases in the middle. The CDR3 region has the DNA TGTGCCAGCAGCGTGGTACCGGAGCCAAGGAATGAGCAGTTCTTC. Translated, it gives CASSVVPEPRNEQFF.

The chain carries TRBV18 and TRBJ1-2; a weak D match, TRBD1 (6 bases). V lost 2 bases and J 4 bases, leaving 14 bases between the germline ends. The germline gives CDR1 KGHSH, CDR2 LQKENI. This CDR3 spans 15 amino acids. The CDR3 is CASSPTGQTGYGYTF. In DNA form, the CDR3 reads TGTGCCAGCTCACCAACAGGGCAGACCGGCTATGGCTACACCTTC.

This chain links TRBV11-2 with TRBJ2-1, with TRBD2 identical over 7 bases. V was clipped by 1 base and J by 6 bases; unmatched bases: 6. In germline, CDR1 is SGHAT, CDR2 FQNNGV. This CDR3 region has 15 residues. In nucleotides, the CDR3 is TGTGCCAGCAGCTTAGCGGGAGGCTCCGGCAATGAGCAGTTCTTC. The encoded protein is CASSLAGGSGNEQFF.

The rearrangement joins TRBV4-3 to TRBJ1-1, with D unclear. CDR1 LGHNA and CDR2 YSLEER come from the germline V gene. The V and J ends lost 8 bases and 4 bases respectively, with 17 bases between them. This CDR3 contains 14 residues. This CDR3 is CASRPGLKPTEAFF. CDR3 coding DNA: TGCGCCAGCCGCCCGGGTCTAAAACCCACTGAAGCTTTCTTT.

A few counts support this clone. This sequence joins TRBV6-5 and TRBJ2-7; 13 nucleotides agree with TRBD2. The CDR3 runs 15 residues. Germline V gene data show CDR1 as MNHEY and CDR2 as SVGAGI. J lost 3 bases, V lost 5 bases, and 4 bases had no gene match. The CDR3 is CASSPGTSGDYEQYF. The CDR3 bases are TGTGCCAGCAGTCCCGGGACTAGCGGGGACTACGAGCAGTACTTC.

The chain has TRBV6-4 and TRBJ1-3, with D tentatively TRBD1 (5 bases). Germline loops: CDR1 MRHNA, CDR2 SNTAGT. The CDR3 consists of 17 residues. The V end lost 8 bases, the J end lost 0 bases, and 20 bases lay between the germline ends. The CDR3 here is CASGRKGSPPSGNTIYF. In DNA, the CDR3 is TGTGCCAGCGGAAGGAAGGGGTCTCCCCCCTCTGGAAACACCATATATTTT.

The CDR3 sequence: CASSSNAGTEAFF. DNA of the CDR3: TGTGCCAGCAGCTCAAATGCGGGGACTGAAGCTTTCTTT. This chain connects TRBV7-9 to TRBJ1-1; D is unclear. With 4 bases removed from V and 5 bases from J, the gap between germline ends came to 11 bases. Germline V lookup: CDR1 SEHNR, CDR2 FQNEAQ (reference sequence). The CDR3 contains 13 residues. The full variable domain, in which reference TRBV7-9 and TRBJ1-1 provide the parts outside the CDR3, is DTGVSQNPRHKITKRGQNVTFRCDPISEHNRLYWYRQTLGQGPEFLTYFQNEAQLEKSRLLSDRFSAERPKGSFSTLEIQRTEQGDSAMYLCASSSNAGTEAFFGQGTRLTVV.

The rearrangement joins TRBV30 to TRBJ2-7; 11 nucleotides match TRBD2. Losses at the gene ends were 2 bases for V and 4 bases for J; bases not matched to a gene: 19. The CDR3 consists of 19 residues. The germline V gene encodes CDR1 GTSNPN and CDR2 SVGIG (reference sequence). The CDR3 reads CAWSQPPGLAVAKLYEQYF. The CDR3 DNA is TGTGCCTGGAGTCAACCCCCGGGACTAGCGGTAGCGAAGCTTTACGAGCAGTACTTC.

The CDR3 DNA reads TGCGCCAGCAGCCAAGGCGGCGCAACTAATGAAAAACTGTTTTTT. This gives the protein CASSQGGATNEKLFF. This sequence joins TRBV4-1 and TRBJ1-4; no clear D gene. The V gene's germline CDR1 is MGHRA and CDR2 YSYEKL. Deletions cut 1 base from V and 0 bases from J, with 6 bases between. The length of the CDR3 is 15 residues.